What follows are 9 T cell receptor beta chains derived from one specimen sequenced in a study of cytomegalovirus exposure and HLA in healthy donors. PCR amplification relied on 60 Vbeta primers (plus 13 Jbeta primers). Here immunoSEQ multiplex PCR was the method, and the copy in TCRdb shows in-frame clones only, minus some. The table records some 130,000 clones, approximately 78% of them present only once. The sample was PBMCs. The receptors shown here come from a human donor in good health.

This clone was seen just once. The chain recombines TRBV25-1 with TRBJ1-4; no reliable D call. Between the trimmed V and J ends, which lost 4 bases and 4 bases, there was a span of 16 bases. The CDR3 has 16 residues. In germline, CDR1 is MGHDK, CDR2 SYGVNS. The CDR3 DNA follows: TGTGCCAGCAGTGTCGCCGGAGGCGGCAGTAATGAAAAACTGTTTTTT. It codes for CASSVAGGGSNEKLFF. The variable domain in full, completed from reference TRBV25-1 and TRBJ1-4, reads EADIYQTPRYLVIGTGKKITLECSQTMGHDKMYWYQQDPGMELHLIHYSYGVNSTEKGDLSSESTVSRIRTEHFPLTLESARPSHTSQYLCASSVAGGGSNEKLFFGSGTQLSVL.

The CDR3 reads CASKQQGWVQAGANVLTF. For the CDR3, the DNA is TGTGCCAGTAAACAACAGGGATGGGTTCAGGCTGGGGCCAACGTCCTGACTTTC. The genes are TRBV19 and TRBJ2-6; tentative D call: TRBD1 (6 bases). Germline V CDR1 and CDR2: LNHDA, SQIVND (reference sequence). Trimming cost V 7 bases and J 2 bases, with 21 bases left between them. The CDR3 spans 18 residues.

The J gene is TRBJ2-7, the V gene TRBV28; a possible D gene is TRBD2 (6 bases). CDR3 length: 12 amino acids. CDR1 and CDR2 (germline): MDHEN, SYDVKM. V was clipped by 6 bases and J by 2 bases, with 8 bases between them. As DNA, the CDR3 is TGTGCCAGCAGCCGGGGGACCTACGAGCAGTACTTC. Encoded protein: CASSRGTYEQYF.

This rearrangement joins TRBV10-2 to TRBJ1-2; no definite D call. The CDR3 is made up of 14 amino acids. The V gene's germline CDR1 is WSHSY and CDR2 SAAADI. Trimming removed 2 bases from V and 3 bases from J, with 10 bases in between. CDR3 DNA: TGCGCCAGCAGTGAGCCCCCTCGGGACTATGGCTACACCTTC. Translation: CASSEPPRDYGYTF.

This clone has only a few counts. The CDR3 coding sequence is TGTGCCAGCAGCCAAGGCCTGATCCTCCAAGAGGTTATTGGGTTAAATGAAAAACTGTTTTTT. Its translation is CASSQGLILQEVIGLNEKLFF. V is TRBV4-2 and J is TRBJ1-4; the D is unclear. The V gene lost 1 base and the J gene lost 5 bases, with 29 bases spanning the gap. Germline CDR1 is LGHNA and CDR2 is YNFKEQ. The CDR3 has 21 residues.

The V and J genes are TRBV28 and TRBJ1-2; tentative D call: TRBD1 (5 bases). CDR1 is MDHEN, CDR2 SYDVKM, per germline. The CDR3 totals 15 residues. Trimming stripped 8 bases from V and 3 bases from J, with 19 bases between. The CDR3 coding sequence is TGTGCCAGCGTTCGACAGACGATATCCGACTATGGCTACACCTTC. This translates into CASVRQTISDYGYTF.

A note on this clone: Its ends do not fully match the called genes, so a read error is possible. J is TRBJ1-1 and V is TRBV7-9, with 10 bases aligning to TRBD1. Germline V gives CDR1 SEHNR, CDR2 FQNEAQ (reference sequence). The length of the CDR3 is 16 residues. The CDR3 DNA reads TGTTCCAGCAGCTCCCGGGACAGGGGAATGAACACTGAAGCTTTCTTT. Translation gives CSSSSRDRGMNTEAFF.

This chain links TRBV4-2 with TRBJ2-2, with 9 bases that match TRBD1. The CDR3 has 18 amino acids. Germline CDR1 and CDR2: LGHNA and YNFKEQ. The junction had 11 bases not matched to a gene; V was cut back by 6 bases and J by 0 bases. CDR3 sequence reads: CASSRRDRDASNTGELFF. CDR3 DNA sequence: TGTGCCAGCAGTCGCCGGGACAGGGACGCCTCGAACACCGGGGAGCTGTTTTTT.

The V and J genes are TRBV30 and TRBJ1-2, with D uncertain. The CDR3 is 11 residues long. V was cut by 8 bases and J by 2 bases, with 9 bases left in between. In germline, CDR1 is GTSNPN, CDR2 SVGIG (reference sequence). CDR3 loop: CAGGLNYGYTF. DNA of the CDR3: TGTGCCGGAGGGTTAAACTATGGCTACACCTTC.